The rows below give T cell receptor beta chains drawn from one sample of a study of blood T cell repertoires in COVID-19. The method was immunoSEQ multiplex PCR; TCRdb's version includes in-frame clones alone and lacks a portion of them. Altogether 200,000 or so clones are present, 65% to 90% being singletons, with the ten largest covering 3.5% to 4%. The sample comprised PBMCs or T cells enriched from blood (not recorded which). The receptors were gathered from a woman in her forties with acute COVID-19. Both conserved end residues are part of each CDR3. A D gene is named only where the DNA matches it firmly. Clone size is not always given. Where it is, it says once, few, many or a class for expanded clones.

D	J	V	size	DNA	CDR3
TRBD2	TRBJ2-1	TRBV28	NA	TGTGCCAGCAGTTTATTCAGTAGCGGGAGGAGGAGGAATGAGCAGTTCTTC	CASSLFSSGRRRNEQFF
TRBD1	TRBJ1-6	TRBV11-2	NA	TGTGCCAGCAGCCCTCAGGGGGTCCATAATTCACCCCTCCACTTT	CASSPQGVHNSPLHF
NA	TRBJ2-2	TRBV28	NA	TGTGCCACCACGCGGTGGAGGGCTAACACCGGGGAGCTGTTTTTT	CATTRWRANTGELFF
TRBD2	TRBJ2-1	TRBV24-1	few	TGTGCCACCAGTGACCCAAGCGGGAGGGCCTACAATGAGCAGTTCTTC	CATSDPSGRAYNEQFF
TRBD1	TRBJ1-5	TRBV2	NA	TGTGCCAGCAGGTTCGGACAGGCGATCAATCAGCCCCAGCATTTT	CASRFGQAINQPQHF
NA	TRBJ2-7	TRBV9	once	TGTGCCAGCAGCGTAGGTCAGACTTCCTACGAGCAGTACTTC	CASSVGQTSYEQYF
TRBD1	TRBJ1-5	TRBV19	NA	TGTGCCAGTAGCCTCTGGACAGGGGGCTCAAATCAGCCCCAGCATTTT	CASSLWTGGSNQPQHF
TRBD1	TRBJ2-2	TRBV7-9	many	TGTGCCAGCAGCCATGCGGCGGGGCAGGGGGCGGTGAACACCGGGGAGCTGTTTTTT	CASSHAAGQGAVNTGELFF
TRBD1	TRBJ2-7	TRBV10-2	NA	TGCGCCAGCAGTGAAGTGATGAGACAGGGACACGAGCAGTACTTC	CASSEVMRQGHEQYF
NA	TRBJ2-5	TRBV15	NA	TGTGCCACCAGCAGGGGTGGAGTGGAGACCCAGTACTTC	CATSRGGVETQYF
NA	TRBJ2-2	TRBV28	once	TGTGCCAGCAGTTTAGTGCTTGTCGGGAGATTCGCCGGGGAGCTGTTTTTT	CASSLVLVGRFAGELFF
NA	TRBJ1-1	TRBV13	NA	TGTGCCAGCAGCCAGCAGGGCAACACTGAAGCTTTCTTT	CASSQQGNTEAFF
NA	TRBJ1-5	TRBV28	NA	TGTGCCAGCAGTCCGCCAAGGGGTCAGCCCCAGCATTTT	CASSPPRGQPQHF
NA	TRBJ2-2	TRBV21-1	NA	TGTGCCAGCATCTCCGGACTAGCGGGAGTAACCACCGGGGAGCTGTTTTTT	CASISGLAGVTTGELFF
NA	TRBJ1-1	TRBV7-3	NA	TGTGCCAGCAGCTCCGCGGCGAACACTGAAGCTTTCTTT	CASSSAANTEAFF
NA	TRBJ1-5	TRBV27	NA	TGTGCCAGCATGATGACAGCCTTTGGTGACAATCAGCCCCAGCATTTT	CASMMTAFGDNQPQHF
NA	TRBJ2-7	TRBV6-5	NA	TGTGCCAGCAGCCTCGGGACTCCCACCCCCTACGAGCAGTACTTC	CASSLGTPTPYEQYF
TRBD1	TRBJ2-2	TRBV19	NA	TGTGCCAGTAGTATTCGAGGACAGGGGTCAGAGGAGCTGTTTTTT	CASSIRGQGSEELFF
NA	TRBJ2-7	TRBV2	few	TGTGCCATCCCAAGAGGGGGCGAGCAGTACTTC	CAIPRGGEQYF
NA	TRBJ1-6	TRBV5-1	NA	TGCGCCAGCAGCTTGGGTGGGCAGGGGCGCCCAAATTCACCCCTCCACTTT	CASSLGGQGRPNSPLHF
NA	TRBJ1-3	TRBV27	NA	TGTGCCACCCGACGGACAGTCTCTGGAAACACCATATATTTT	CATRRTVSGNTIYF
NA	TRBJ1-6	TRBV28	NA	TGTGCCAGCAGTTTGGAGGGAATTGGAGAAAATTCACCCCTCCACTTT	CASSLEGIGENSPLHF
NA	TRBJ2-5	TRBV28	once	TGTGCCAGCAGTTTCTATGAGACCCAGTACTTC	CASSFYETQYF
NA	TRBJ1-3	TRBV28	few	TGTGCCAGCAGTTTATACAGGGCTGGAAACACCATATATTTT	CASSLYRAGNTIYF
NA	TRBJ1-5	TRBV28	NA	TGTGCCAGCATTTCGTCAGACAGGAGCAATCAGCCCCAGCATTTT	CASISSDRSNQPQHF
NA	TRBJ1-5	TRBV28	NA	TGTGCCAGCAGCCCTCTTACAGGGAGCAATCAGCCCCAGCATTTT	CASSPLTGSNQPQHF
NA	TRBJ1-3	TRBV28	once	TGTGCCAGCAGTCCAGCCGGGGAACCTGGAAACACCATATATTTT	CASSPAGEPGNTIYF
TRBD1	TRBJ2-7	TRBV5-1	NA	TGCGCCAGCAGCCTAGACAGGGCTTCCTACGAGCAGTACTTC	CASSLDRASYEQYF
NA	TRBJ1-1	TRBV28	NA	TGTGCCAGCAGCGCGGGGCTTGGGGACACTGAAGCTTTCTTT	CASSAGLGDTEAFF
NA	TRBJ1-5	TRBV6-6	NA	TGTGCCAGCACCGCCCGACAGGCGACTAGCAATCAGCCCCAGCATTTT	CASTARQATSNQPQHF
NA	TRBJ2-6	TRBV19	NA	TGTGCCAGTAGTATACCCACGGGGGCTGGGGCCAACGTCCTGACTTTC	CASSIPTGAGANVLTF
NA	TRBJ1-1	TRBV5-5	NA	TGTGCCAGCAGCCGGGTAGGGGTGAACACTGAAGCTTTCTTT	CASSRVGVNTEAFF
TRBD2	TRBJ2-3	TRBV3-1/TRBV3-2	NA	TGTGCCAGCAGCCAAGGTAATAGCGGGAGCACAGATACGCAGTATTTT	CASSQGNSGSTDTQYF
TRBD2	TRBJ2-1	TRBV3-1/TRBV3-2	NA	TGTGCCAGCAGCCAAGATCTTCGGCTAGCGGGAGGGAGTGAGCAGTTCTTC	CASSQDLRLAGGSEQFF
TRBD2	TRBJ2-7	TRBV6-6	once	TGTGCCAGCAGTCACGGACTAGCGGGACCCTACGAGCAGTACTTC	CASSHGLAGPYEQYF
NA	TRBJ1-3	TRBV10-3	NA	TGTGCCATCAGTGCAAGAAACACCATATATTTT	CAISARNTIYF
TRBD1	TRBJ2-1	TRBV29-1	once	TGCAGCGTTCGCGCCACAGGGGGCTCCTACAATGAGCAGTTCTTC	CSVRATGGSYNEQFF
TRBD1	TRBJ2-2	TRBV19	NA	TGTGCCAGTAGTAGTTCCCCTCGGGACAGGACTAACACCGGGGAGCTGTTTTTT	CASSSSPRDRTNTGELFF
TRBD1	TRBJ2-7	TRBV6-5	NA	TGTGCCATAAGACAGGGTGGTCGGACCTACGAGCAGTACTTC	CAIRQGGRTYEQYF
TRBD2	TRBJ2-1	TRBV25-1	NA	TGTGCCACTTCGACTAGCGGGGCCTACAATGAGCAGTTCTTC	CATSTSGAYNEQFF
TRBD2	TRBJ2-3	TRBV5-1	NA	TGCGCCAGCAGCGCGGGACTAGGCGCAGATACGCAGTATTTT	CASSAGLGADTQYF
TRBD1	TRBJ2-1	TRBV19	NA	TGTGCCAGTCAACAGGGGGTATACAATGAGCAGTTCTTC	CASQQGVYNEQFF
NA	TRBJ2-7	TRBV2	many	TGTGCCAGCAGTGAATGGCAGGGTAACGAGCAGTACTTC	CASSEWQGNEQYF
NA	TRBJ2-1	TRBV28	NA	TGTGCCAGCAGTTTAGGCAGGGCCGGGGGCAATGAGCAGTTCTTC	CASSLGRAGGNEQFF
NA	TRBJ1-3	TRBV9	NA	TGTGCCAGCAGCGCCAACGGGGCTGGAAACACCATATATTTT	CASSANGAGNTIYF
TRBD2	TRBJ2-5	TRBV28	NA	TGTGCCAGCAGATTTAGCGGGACTATCTCGGCGGAGACCCAGTACTTC	CASRFSGTISAETQYF
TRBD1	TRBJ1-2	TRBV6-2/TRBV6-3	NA	TGTGCCAGCAGTCGCCCGGGACAGAAGAACTATGGCTACACCTTC	CASSRPGQKNYGYTF
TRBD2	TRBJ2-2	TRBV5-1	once	TGCGCCAGCAGCGGCTTAGCGGGAGTCGTCACCGGGGAGCTGTTTTTT	CASSGLAGVVTGELFF
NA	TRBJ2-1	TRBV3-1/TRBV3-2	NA	TGTGCCAGCAGCCAAGCCATCGCAGGGATTTCCTACAATGAGCAGTTCTTC	CASSQAIAGISYNEQFF
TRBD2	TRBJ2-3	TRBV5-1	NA	TGCGCCAGCAGCTTGGCGGGGACTAGCGGCACAGATACGCAGTATTTT	CASSLAGTSGTDTQYF
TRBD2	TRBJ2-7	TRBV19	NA	TGTGCCAGTAGTATAGATCAAGCGGGAAGCTACGAGCAGTACTTC	CASSIDQAGSYEQYF
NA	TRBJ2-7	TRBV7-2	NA	TGTGCCAGCAGCTACACCAGCTACGAGCAGTACTTC	CASSYTSYEQYF
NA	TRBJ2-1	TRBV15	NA	TGTGCCACCAGCAGAGATCGGACCCGGGGGAATGAGCAGTTCTTC	CATSRDRTRGNEQFF
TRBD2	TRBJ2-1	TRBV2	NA	TGTGCCAGCAGTGATTCCCTGGCGGGAGGACGCAATGAGCAGTTCTTC	CASSDSLAGGRNEQFF
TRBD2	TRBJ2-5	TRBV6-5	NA	TGTGCCAGCAGCCCGGGACTAGCGGGACAAGAGACCCAGTACTTC	CASSPGLAGQETQYF